The present T cell receptor beta chain was sequenced within a study of blood T cell repertoires in COVID-19. At the level of the study: Samples of COVID-19 (acute and convalescent) were obtained from the United States, Italy and Spain. T cells, B-cell-depleted T cells, or PBMCs provided the cDNA or gDNA that served as material.

Methods used by the authors: Amplification from reference gene primers served as the basis for estimated nucleated cell counts. Using immunoSEQ multiplex PCR, the repertoire was profiled, and TCRdb retains in-frame clones only, with some absent. V and J calls and clone size come straight from that table; D and trimming were deduced from the DNA. This table holds 200,000 to 250,000 clones, roughly four fifths found once. This clone was seen a handful of times. Trimming removed 6 bases from V and 6 bases from J; junction bases left unmatched: 7. The CDR3 loop spans 14 amino acids. Germline V gene sequence: CDR1 LGHDT, CDR2 YNNKEL (reference sequence).

This chain connects TRBV3-1 (or the pseudogene TRBV3-2) to TRBJ1-2; TRBD1 agrees at 10 bases. The sequence was obtained from a man aged 45-60 years with acute or convalescent COVID-19. Material: peripheral blood. The CDR3 DNA reads as TGTGCCAGCAGAGAGACAGGGGGCAGGGATGGCTACACCTTC. Translation gives CASRETGGRDGYTF.